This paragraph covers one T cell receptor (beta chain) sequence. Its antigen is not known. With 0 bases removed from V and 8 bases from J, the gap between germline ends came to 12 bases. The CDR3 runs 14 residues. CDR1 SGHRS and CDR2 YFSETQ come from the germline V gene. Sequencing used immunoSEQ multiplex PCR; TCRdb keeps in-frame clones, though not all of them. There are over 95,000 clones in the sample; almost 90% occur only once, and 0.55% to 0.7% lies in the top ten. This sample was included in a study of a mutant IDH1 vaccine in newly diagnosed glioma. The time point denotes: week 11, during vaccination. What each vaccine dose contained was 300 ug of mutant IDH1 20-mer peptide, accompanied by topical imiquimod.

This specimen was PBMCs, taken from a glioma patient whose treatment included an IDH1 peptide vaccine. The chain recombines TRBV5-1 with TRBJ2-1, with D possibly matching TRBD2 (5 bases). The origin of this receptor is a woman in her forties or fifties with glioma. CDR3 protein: CASSLERSRDEQFF. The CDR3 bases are TGCGCCAGCAGCTTGGAGCGGAGCCGGGATGAGCAGTTCTTC.